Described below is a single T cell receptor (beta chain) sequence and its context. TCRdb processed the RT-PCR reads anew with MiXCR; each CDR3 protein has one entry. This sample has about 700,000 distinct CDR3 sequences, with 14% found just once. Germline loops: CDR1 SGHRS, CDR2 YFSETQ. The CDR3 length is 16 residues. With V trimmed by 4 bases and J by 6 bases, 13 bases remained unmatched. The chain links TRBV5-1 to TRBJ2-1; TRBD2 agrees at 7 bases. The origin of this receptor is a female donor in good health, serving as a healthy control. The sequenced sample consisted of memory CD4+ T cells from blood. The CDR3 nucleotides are TGCGCCAGCAGCGGGCACACTAGCGATTTCATCAATGAGCAGTTCTTC. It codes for CASSGHTSDFINEQFF.